These T cell receptor beta chains were read from a single sample in a study of blood T cells in healthy people across ages. TCRdb recomputed calls from the 5' RACE reads with MiXCR, one row per CDR3 protein. The sample consists of about 1.6 million distinct CDR3 sequences, roughly a third of them appearing once. Sequenced sample: blood. The receptors stem from a woman in her 30s in good health. Both conserved end residues are part of each CDR3. A D gene is named only where the DNA matches it firmly. Expanded clones get a size class; other rows say once, few or many, or leave the size out.

D gene	V gene	J gene	clone size	CDR3 protein	CDR3 DNA
NA	TRBV10-3	TRBJ1-2	NA	CAISEEGVLYGYTF	TGTGCCATCAGTGAGGAAGGTGTCCTCTATGGCTACACCTTC
TRBD1	TRBV6-5	TRBJ2-7	NA	CASRPDGTGPYEQYF	TGTGCCAGCAGACCCGACGGGACAGGCCCCTACGAGCAGTACTTC
NA	TRBV28	TRBJ1-4	NA	CASSLPQEKGKLFF	TGTGCCAGCAGTTTGCCCCAAGAAAAGGGGAAACTGTTTTTT
TRBD1	TRBV4-1	TRBJ1-1	few	CASSLSGTGPLAFF	TGCGCCAGCAGCCTGTCCGGGACAGGACCTTTGGCTTTCTTT
TRBD2	TRBV4-2	TRBJ2-1	NA	CASSQAATSGGVLSYNEQFF	TGTGCCAGCAGCCAAGCGGCGACTAGCGGGGGCGTACTCTCCTACAATGAGCAGTTCTTC
NA	TRBV11-1	TRBJ2-1	NA	CASSFGQGVDEQFF	TGTGCCAGCAGCTTTGGGCAGGGAGTCGATGAGCAGTTCTTC
TRBD2	TRBV10-3	TRBJ2-7	NA	CAISVTSEAYEQYF	TGTGCCATCAGTGTAACTAGCGAGGCCTACGAGCAGTACTTC
NA	TRBV6-6	TRBJ1-2	NA	CASSNTTDPSGYTF	TGTGCCAGCAGTAACACGACAGACCCCTCCGGCTACACCTTC
NA	TRBV6-1	TRBJ2-5	few	CASSEGGWDPQGRRQYF	TGTGCCAGCAGTGAAGGAGGGTGGGACCCTCAGGGCCGCAGGCAGTACTTC
TRBD1	TRBV29-1	TRBJ2-7	many	CSVEGDRLYEQYF	TGCAGCGTTGAAGGGGACAGGCTCTACGAGCAGTACTTC
NA	TRBV12-3/TRBV12-4	TRBJ1-6	NA	CASSLGLGIDSPLNF	TGTGCCAGCAGTTTAGGGCTAGGGATCGATTCACCCCTCAACTTT
NA	TRBV7-2	TRBJ2-2	few	CASSSRLTNTGELFF	TGTGCCAGCAGCTCGCGGTTAACGAACACCGGGGAGCTGTTTTTT
TRBD1	TRBV5-1	TRBJ2-7	NA	CASRQGASHSYEQYF	TGCGCCAGCAGACAGGGGGCGTCTCACTCCTACGAGCAGTACTTC
NA	TRBV7-9	TRBJ2-5	once	CASDDPHDRFGTQYF	TGTGCCAGCGACGACCCTCACGACAGATTTGGGACCCAGTACTTC
TRBD1	TRBV12-3/TRBV12-4	TRBJ2-7	few	CASSARALRTGFVHEQYF	TGTGCCAGCAGTGCCCGAGCCTTGAGGACAGGGTTTGTCCACGAGCAGTACTTC
TRBD1	TRBV20-1	TRBJ1-4	many	CSAIRQGPNEKLFF	TGCAGTGCTATCAGACAGGGGCCAAATGAAAAACTGTTTTTT
NA	TRBV29-1	TRBJ2-5	few	CSVEPQGMGETQYF	TGCAGCGTTGAGCCCCAGGGGATGGGCGAGACCCAGTACTTC
NA	TRBV3-1	TRBJ1-5	many	CASSQSVLGRNQPQHF	TGTGCCAGCAGCCAAAGTGTTTTAGGGAGGAATCAGCCCCAGCATTTT
TRBD2	TRBV2	TRBJ2-5	NA	CATTGLAGQETQYF	TGTGCCACCACGGGACTAGCGGGGCAAGAGACCCAGTACTTC
TRBD2	TRBV12-5	TRBJ2-4	NA	CASGLKPPLAGGPIGGKNIQYF	TGTGCTAGTGGTTTGAAGCCCCCACTAGCGGGGGGGCCCATTGGCGGCAAAAACATTCAGTACTTC
NA	TRBV6-5	TRBJ2-7	NA	CASTDTWDEQYF	TGTGCCAGCACCGACACTTGGGACGAGCAGTACTTC
NA	TRBV15	TRBJ2-5	NA	CATSRTVEGGPTWTQYF	TGTGCCACCAGCAGGACCGTTGAAGGGGGGCCTACATGGACCCAGTACTTC
TRBD1	TRBV6-1	TRBJ2-7	NA	CASSYQGQDWYERYF	TGTGCCAGCAGTTATCAGGGACAGGACTGGTACGAGCGGTACTTC
NA	TRBV4-2	TRBJ2-4	few	CASSPQGGEAKNIQYF	TGTGCCAGCAGCCCACAGGGTGGGGAAGCCAAAAACATTCAGTACTTC
TRBD1	TRBV25-1	TRBJ2-1	few	CASIPTPGQGGYEQFF	TGTGCCAGCATCCCAACCCCGGGACAGGGGGGCTATGAGCAGTTCTTC
NA	TRBV20-1	TRBJ1-1	few	CSARDGLREAFF	TGCAGTGCTCGGGACGGACTTCGAGAAGCTTTCTTT
TRBD1	TRBV6-6	TRBJ1-2	NA	CASSSSGGYGYTF	TGTGCCAGCAGCTCATCAGGGGGATATGGCTACACCTTC
TRBD2	TRBV27	TRBJ2-7	NA	CASKEGSGIREQYF	TGTGCCAGCAAGGAGGGTAGCGGGATCCGCGAGCAGTACTTC
NA	TRBV20-1	TRBJ1-2	NA	CSARDSNRFYGYTF	TGCAGTGCTAGAGACTCCAATAGGTTCTATGGCTACACCTTC
TRBD2	TRBV7-2	TRBJ2-7	few	CASSEAGTITYEQYF	TGTGCCAGCAGCGAAGCCGGGACTATCACCTACGAGCAGTACTTC
NA	TRBV20-1	TRBJ2-1	NA	CSARVGSPAEYNEQFF	TGCAGTGCTAGAGTGGGTAGCCCGGCCGAGTACAATGAGCAGTTCTTC
TRBD2	TRBV5-1	TRBJ2-1	NA	CASSLALAGHEQFF	TGCGCCAGCAGCTTGGCCCTAGCGGGGCATGAGCAGTTCTTC
NA	TRBV10-3	TRBJ2-6	NA	CAISDPFSGANVLTF	TGTGCCATCAGTGATCCGTTTTCTGGGGCCAACGTCCTGACTTTC
TRBD2	TRBV27	TRBJ2-3	many	CASSLFGGGTDTQYF	TGTGCCAGCAGCCTTTTCGGGGGGGGGACAGATACGCAGTATTTT
NA	TRBV11-2	TRBJ2-1	NA	CASSSTGPRGEQFF	TGTGCCAGCAGCTCAACCGGGCCAAGGGGTGAGCAGTTCTTC
NA	TRBV10-3	TRBJ1-5	few	CAISKVGGEGNQPQHF	TGTGCCATCAGTAAAGTCGGGGGAGAGGGGAATCAGCCCCAGCATTTT
NA	TRBV7-2	TRBJ2-2	few	CASSLRTEHTGELFF	TGTGCCAGCAGCCTCCGGACTGAACACACCGGGGAGCTGTTTTTT
NA	TRBV4-1	TRBJ1-1	NA	CASSQEGVQSEAFF	TGCGCCAGCAGCCAAGAGGGGGTACAGTCTGAAGCTTTCTTT
NA	TRBV21-1	TRBJ2-5	few	CASSKAPGVAGDFHQETQYF	TGTGCCAGCAGCAAAGCCCCCGGGGTAGCGGGAGATTTCCATCAAGAGACCCAGTACTTC
NA	TRBV6-1	TRBJ1-1	NA	CASTTGGIGGTEAFF	TGTGCCAGCACCACTGGGGGGATAGGTGGCACTGAAGCTTTCTTT
TRBD2	TRBV10-3	TRBJ2-1	few	CAISPHLAGVKHNEQFF	TGTGCCATCAGTCCCCACTTAGCGGGAGTTAAGCACAATGAGCAGTTCTTC
NA	TRBV9	TRBJ2-5	few	CASSVNPKARGPAEETQYF	TGTGCCAGCAGCGTAAATCCGAAGGCGAGAGGGCCCGCGGAGGAGACCCAGTACTTC
NA	TRBV5-1	TRBJ1-1	few	CASRTLGVATEAFF	TGCGCCAGCCGAACCTTGGGGGTAGCAACTGAAGCTTTCTTT
NA	TRBV29-1	TRBJ2-5	NA	CSVEGALEGETQYF	TGCAGCGTTGAAGGTGCACTTGAGGGAGAGACCCAGTACTTC
NA	TRBV4-1	TRBJ1-5	once	CASSQVLSAGHSNQPQHF	TGCGCCAGCAGCCAAGTCCTCTCAGCAGGGCATAGCAATCAGCCCCAGCATTTT
NA	TRBV5-1	TRBJ2-1	few	CASSLHREVTYNEQFF	TGCGCCAGCAGCTTGCACAGGGAGGTGACCTACAATGAGCAGTTCTTC
NA	TRBV7-8	TRBJ2-1	NA	CASSLDVSRTQLNEQFF	TGTGCCAGCAGCTTAGATGTATCCAGGACCCAACTTAATGAGCAGTTCTTC
TRBD2	TRBV12-3/TRBV12-4	TRBJ2-1	many	CASSSGTSSYNEQFF	TGTGCCAGCAGCTCCGGGACTAGCTCCTACAATGAGCAGTTCTTC
NA	TRBV11-2	TRBJ2-3	few	CASRGLRRSTDTQYF	TGTGCCAGCAGGGGCTTGAGACGCAGCACAGATACGCAGTATTTT
TRBD2	TRBV11-2	TRBJ2-1	few	CASSLIPGLAGGLNEQFF	TGTGCCAGCAGCCTTATACCGGGACTAGCGGGAGGTCTCAATGAGCAGTTCTTC